These T cell receptor beta chains were read from a single sample in a study of response to subunit inactivated influenza vaccine. Each CDR3 protein gets one entry after TCRdb re-called the RT-PCR reads with MiXCR. The sample lists some 800,000 distinct CDR3 sequences, roughly 20% occurring once. The material was PBMCs from blood, obtained approximately 5 days after vaccination. These receptors came from a man aged 45-60 years who received an inactivated influenza vaccine. Each CDR3 is given with its conserved first and last residue. D genes are given only for firm matches. The listing skips clone size in some rows; elsewhere it reads once, few, many or a size class.

abundance,v_gene,d_gene,j_gene,CDR3nt,CDR3aa
-,TRBV28,TRBD2,TRBJ2-7,TGTGCCAGCAGTTTTGGTCTACGAGCGGGAGCGTACGAGCAGTACTTC,CASSFGLRAGAYEQYF
-,TRBV5-1,TRBD1,TRBJ2-7,TGCGCCAGCAGCTCCGGACAGGCGACCTACGAGCAGTACTTC,CASSSGQATYEQYF
once,TRBV7-2,-,TRBJ2-5,TGTGCCAGCAGCTTAGTTCCAGGGTCCGTGTGGGAGACCCAGTACTTC,CASSLVPGSVWETQYF
-,TRBV7-9,-,TRBJ2-1,TGTGCCAGCAGCTTCTTCGCGCCGAACTCCTACAATGAGCAGTTCTTC,CASSFFAPNSYNEQFF
-,TRBV28,-,TRBJ1-5,TGTGCCAGCAACGTCGGTAGGGTGGGCAATCAGCCCCAGCATTTT,CASNVGRVGNQPQHF
-,TRBV28,-,TRBJ1-5,TGTGCCAGCAGTTTTCTTCCGGGAAATGGCAATCAGCCCCAGCATTTT,CASSFLPGNGNQPQHF
few,TRBV12-3/TRBV12-4,TRBD1,TRBJ1-5,TGTGCCAGCAGTTTCACAGGGGGCTTCAATCAGCCCCAGCATTTT,CASSFTGGFNQPQHF
-,TRBV7-2,-,TRBJ2-1,TGTGCCAGCAGCTTAGCCCTTTGGGGGACTCCAGAGCAGTTCTTC,CASSLALWGTPEQFF
few,TRBV6-5,-,TRBJ1-6,TGTGCCAGCAGTACTCAGGATTCGGGTTCACCCCTCCACTTT,CASSTQDSGSPLHF
many,TRBV5-6,TRBD1,TRBJ2-2,TGTGCCAGCAGCTCGGGACAGGCAGTAACCGGGGAGCTGTTTTTT,CASSSGQAVTGELFF
-,TRBV3-1,TRBD2,TRBJ2-1,TGTGCCAGCAGCCAAGAGGCTAGCGGGAGTGAGCAGTTCTTC,CASSQEASGSEQFF
many,TRBV7-2,-,TRBJ1-2,TGTGCCAGCAGTCTCGGGACGGATTATGGCTACACCTTC,CASSLGTDYGYTF
few,TRBV11-2,-,TRBJ2-4,TGTGCCAGCAGCTTAGTTATTAACTGGGGCCAGGAGGCCAAAAACATTCAGTACTTC,CASSLVINWGQEAKNIQYF
few,TRBV5-1,-,TRBJ2-3,TGCGCCAGCAGCTTGGGTACAGTGCCCACAGATACGCAGTATTTT,CASSLGTVPTDTQYF
-,TRBV5-5,-,TRBJ1-5,TGTGCCAGCAGCTCGTTGACAGGAGGACGAGGTCAGCCCCAGCATTTT,CASSSLTGGRGQPQHF
-,TRBV12-3/TRBV12-4,-,TRBJ2-3,TGTGCCAGCAGTACCTGGGACATCGCCGGGGATACGCAGTATTTT,CASSTWDIAGDTQYF
-,TRBV7-3,-,TRBJ2-3,TGTGCCAGCAGCCAAGCAACCGGGAGTTCAGATACGCAGTATTTT,CASSQATGSSDTQYF
-,TRBV28,TRBD1,TRBJ2-3,TGTGCCAGCAGTTCGGGACAGGCTAGCACAGATACGCAGTATTTT,CASSSGQASTDTQYF
-,TRBV18,TRBD1,TRBJ2-1,TGTGCCAGCTCACCTCTGACAGGGCACAATGAGCAGTTCTTC,CASSPLTGHNEQFF
-,TRBV7-2,-,TRBJ2-1,TGTGCCAGCAGCTTAAAGTTTACGTTAGGGGATGAGCAGTTCTTC,CASSLKFTLGDEQFF
few,TRBV24-1,TRBD1,TRBJ1-5,TGTGCCACCAGTGAGGGACAGCTCAATCAGCCCCAGCATTTT,CATSEGQLNQPQHF
few,TRBV15,TRBD1,TRBJ2-6,TGTGCCACCAGCAACAGACAGGGGGTCTCTGGGGCCAACGTCCTGACTTTC,CATSNRQGVSGANVLTF
many,TRBV21-1,-,TRBJ2-5,TGTGCCAGCAGCAAAGCGGCTAAACAGGGGATGAACCAAGAGACCCAGTACTTC,CASSKAAKQGMNQETQYF
many,TRBV27,TRBD2,TRBJ2-2,TGTGCCAGCAGACCCACTAGCGGGAGGGCCTTCGGGGAGCTGTTTTTT,CASRPTSGRAFGELFF
-,TRBV6-2/TRBV6-3,TRBD2,TRBJ2-7,TGTGCCAGCAACGATCGTAGCGGGGGCACCTACGAGCAGTACTTC,CASNDRSGGTYEQYF
-,TRBV6-2/TRBV6-3,-,TRBJ1-6,TGTGCCAGCAGTTACCAGGGACTCTATAATTCACCCCTCCACTTT,CASSYQGLYNSPLHF
once,TRBV27,-,TRBJ1-4,TGTGCCAGCAGGGGACGGGAAAAACTGTTTTTT,CASRGREKLFF
few,TRBV4-2,TRBD1,TRBJ2-5,TGTGCCAGCAGCCAAGATGGAGGACAGGGTGGGGAGACCCAGTACTTC,CASSQDGGQGGETQYF
-,TRBV13,-,TRBJ2-7,TGTGCCAGCAGCCACCGGGACTTTTATAACGAGCAGTACTTC,CASSHRDFYNEQYF
few,TRBV6-6,-,TRBJ2-5,TGTGCCAGCAGTTACAGGGAGTGGAAGACCCAGTACTTC,CASSYREWKTQYF
-,TRBV19,TRBD2,TRBJ2-5,TGTGCCAGCAGGGCTAGCGGGAGTTATCAAGAGACCCAGTACTTC,CASRASGSYQETQYF
-,TRBV29-1,-,TRBJ2-3,TGCAGCGTTGCCCGTGGGAACGCAGATACGCAGTATTTT,CSVARGNADTQYF
-,TRBV12-3/TRBV12-4,-,TRBJ2-3,TGTGCCAGCGGAACGTGGGATACGCAGTATTTT,CASGTWDTQYF
-,TRBV12-3/TRBV12-4,-,TRBJ2-5,TGTGCCAGCAGCCGAGCCAAACAAGAGACCCAGTACTTC,CASSRAKQETQYF
-,TRBV6-1,-,TRBJ2-3,TGTGCCAGTCGGACCCCCGGGGATACGCAGTATTTT,CASRTPGDTQYF
-,TRBV5-1,-,TRBJ2-3,TGCGCCAGCAGCTCCCGATCTTATATCCGCACAGATACGCAGTATTTT,CASSSRSYIRTDTQYF
few,TRBV12-3/TRBV12-4,-,TRBJ1-3,TGTGCCAGCAGAGCCACAGGGTCGTCTGGAAACACCATATATTTT,CASRATGSSGNTIYF
-,TRBV7-9,-,TRBJ1-2,TGTGCCAGCAGCTCCATCCTGGGAGTGAACGGCTACACCTTC,CASSSILGVNGYTF
few,TRBV4-2,TRBD2,TRBJ2-1,TGTGCCAGCAGCCAACTTCCGGGACTAGCGGGAGTGGCTGCGTTTGGTGAGCAGTTCTTC,CASSQLPGLAGVAAFGEQFF
-,TRBV20-1,-,TRBJ1-1,TGCAGTGCTGAAGCACCCGGGGGCACTGAAGCTTTCTTT,CSAEAPGGTEAFF
few,TRBV30,-,TRBJ2-1,TGTGCCTGGAGTACGAGGACAGAAACTTCCTCCTACAATGAGCAGTTCTTC,CAWSTRTETSSYNEQFF
many,TRBV29-1,-,TRBJ2-1,TGCAGCGTTGAAAGGCGGAATAACAATGAGCAGTTCTTC,CSVERRNNNEQFF
few,TRBV7-9,TRBD2,TRBJ2-3,TGTGCCAGCAGCGCGCGACTAGCGGGAGTTTCAGATACGCAGTATTTT,CASSARLAGVSDTQYF
few,TRBV4-1,-,TRBJ2-7,TGCGCCAGCAGCCAAGATCCCAGGGGGGACTACGAGCAGTACTTC,CASSQDPRGDYEQYF
few,TRBV15,-,TRBJ1-1,TGTGCCACCAGCAGAACAGGGTACACTGAAGCTTTCTTT,CATSRTGYTEAFF
few,TRBV10-3,-,TRBJ1-6,TGTGCCATCAGTGGACCCTCGGGTAATTCACCCCTCCACTTT,CAISGPSGNSPLHF
few,TRBV20-1,TRBD2,TRBJ2-3,TGCAGTGCTAGAGATGTCCTGACGGGACTACGCCAAACAGATACGCAGTATTTT,CSARDVLTGLRQTDTQYF
few,TRBV5-1,-,TRBJ2-7,TGCGCCAGCAGCTTGGGTGTCGGGGGATCCTACGAGCAGTACTTC,CASSLGVGGSYEQYF
-,TRBV18,-,TRBJ2-1,TGTGCCAGCTCACCATATCGGGACTCCTACAATGAGCAGTTCTTC,CASSPYRDSYNEQFF
-,TRBV20-1,-,TRBJ2-7,TGCAGTGCTAGACGTTCTGTCTACGAGCAGTACTTC,CSARRSVYEQYF
few,TRBV20-1,TRBD2,TRBJ2-3,TGCAGTGCCTCTACTAGCGGGGGGACTTACCGCACAGATACGCAGTATTTT,CSASTSGGTYRTDTQYF